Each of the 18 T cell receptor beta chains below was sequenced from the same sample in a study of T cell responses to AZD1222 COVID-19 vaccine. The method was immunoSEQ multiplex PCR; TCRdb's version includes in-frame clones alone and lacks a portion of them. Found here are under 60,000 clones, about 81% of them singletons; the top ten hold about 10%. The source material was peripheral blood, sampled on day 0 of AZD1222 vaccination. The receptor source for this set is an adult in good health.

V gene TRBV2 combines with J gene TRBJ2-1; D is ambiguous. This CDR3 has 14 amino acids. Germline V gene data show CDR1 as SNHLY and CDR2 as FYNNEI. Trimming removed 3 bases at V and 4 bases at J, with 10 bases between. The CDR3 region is CASSEGWNYNEQFF. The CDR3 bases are TGTGCCAGCAGTGAGGGGTGGAATTACAATGAGCAGTTCTTC.

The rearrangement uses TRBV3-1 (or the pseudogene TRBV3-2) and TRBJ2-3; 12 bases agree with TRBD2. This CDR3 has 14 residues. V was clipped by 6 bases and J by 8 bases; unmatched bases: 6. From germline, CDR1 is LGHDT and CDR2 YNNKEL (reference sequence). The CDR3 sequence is CASRPSSGGVTQYF. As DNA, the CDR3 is TGTGCCAGCAGACCTTCTAGCGGGGGGGTTACGCAGTATTTT.

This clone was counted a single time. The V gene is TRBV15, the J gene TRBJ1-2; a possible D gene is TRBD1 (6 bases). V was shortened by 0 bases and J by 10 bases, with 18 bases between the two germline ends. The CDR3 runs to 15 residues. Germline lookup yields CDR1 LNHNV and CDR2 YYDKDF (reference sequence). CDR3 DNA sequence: TGTGCCACCAGCAGAGATCCAGGGGAGGGTCGAGACTACACCTTC. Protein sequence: CATSRDPGEGRDYTF.

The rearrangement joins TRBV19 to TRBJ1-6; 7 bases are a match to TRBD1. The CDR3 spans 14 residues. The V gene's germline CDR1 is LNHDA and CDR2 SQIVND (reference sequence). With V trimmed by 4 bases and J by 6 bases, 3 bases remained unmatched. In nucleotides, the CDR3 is TGTGCCAGTAGTACTACAGGGGCTAATTCACCCCTCCACTTT. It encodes CASSTTGANSPLHF. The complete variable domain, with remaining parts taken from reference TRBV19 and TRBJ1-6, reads DGGITQSPKYLFRKEGQNVTLSCEQNLNHDAMYWYRQDPGQGLRLIYYSQIVNDFQKGDIAEGYSVSREKKESFPLTVTSAQKNPTAFYLCASSTTGANSPLHFGNGTRLTVT.

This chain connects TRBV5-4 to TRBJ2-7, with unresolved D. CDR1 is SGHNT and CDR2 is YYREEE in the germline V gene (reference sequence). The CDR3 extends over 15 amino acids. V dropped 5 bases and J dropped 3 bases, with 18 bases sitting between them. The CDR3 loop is CASRPDASSLYEQYF. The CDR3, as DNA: TGTGCCAGCAGACCCGACGCCAGTTCCCTCTACGAGCAGTACTTC. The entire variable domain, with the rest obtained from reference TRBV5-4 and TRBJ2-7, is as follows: ETGVTQSPTHLIKTRGQQVTLRCSSQSGHNTVSWYQQALGQGPQFIFQYYREEENGRGNFPPRFSGLQFPNYSSELNVNALELDDSALYLCASRPDASSLYEQYFGPGTRLTVT.

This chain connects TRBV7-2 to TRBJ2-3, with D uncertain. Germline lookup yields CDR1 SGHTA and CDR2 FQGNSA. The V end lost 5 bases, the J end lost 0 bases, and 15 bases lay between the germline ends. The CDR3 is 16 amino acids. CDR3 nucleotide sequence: TGTGCCAGCAGCCCATATTTGGCACAGAGCACAGATACGCAGTATTTT. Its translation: CASSPYLAQSTDTQYF.

The CDR3 sequence: CALIGDRAMVNEQYF. CDR3 coding DNA: TGTGCCCTAATAGGGGACAGGGCTATGGTCAACGAGCAGTACTTC. This rearrangement joins TRBV19 to TRBJ2-7; the match to TRBD1 covers 9 bases. Germline CDR1 is LNHDA and CDR2 is SQIVND (reference sequence). The J segment lost 5 bases and the V segment lost 11 bases, leaving 16 bases of the junction unmatched. The CDR3 length is 15 residues. Variable domain in full (rest from reference TRBV19 and TRBJ2-7): DGGITQSPKYLFRKEGQNVTLSCEQNLNHDAMYWYRQDPGQGLRLIYYSQIVNDFQKGDIAEGYSVSREKKESFPLTVTSAQKNPTAFYLCALIGDRAMVNEQYFGPGTRLTVT.

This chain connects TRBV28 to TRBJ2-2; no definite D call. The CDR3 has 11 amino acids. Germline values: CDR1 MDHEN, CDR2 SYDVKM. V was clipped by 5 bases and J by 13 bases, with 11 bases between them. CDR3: CASSTSPVLFF. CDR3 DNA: TGTGCCAGCAGTACCTCCCCGGTGCTGTTTTTT.

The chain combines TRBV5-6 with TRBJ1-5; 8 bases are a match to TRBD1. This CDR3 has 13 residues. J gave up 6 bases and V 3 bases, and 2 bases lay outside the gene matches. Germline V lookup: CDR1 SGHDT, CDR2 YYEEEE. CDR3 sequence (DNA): TGTGCCAGCAGCTCAACAGGGGGTCAGCCCCAGCATTTT. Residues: CASSSTGGQPQHF.

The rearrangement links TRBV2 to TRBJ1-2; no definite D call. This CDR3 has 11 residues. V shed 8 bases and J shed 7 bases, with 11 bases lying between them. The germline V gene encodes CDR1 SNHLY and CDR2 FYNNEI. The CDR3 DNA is TGTGCCAGCCAAGGGCCGGGTGGCTACACCTTC. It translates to CASQGPGGYTF.

CDR3: CATSDPIGGGLGANYGYTF. For the CDR3, the DNA is TGTGCCACCAGTGACCCCATCGGAGGGGGCCTCGGCGCAAACTATGGCTACACCTTC. This chain uses TRBV24-1 with TRBJ1-2; TRBD1 matches at 7 bases. The CDR3 is 19 amino acids. V dropped 4 bases and J dropped 2; count of bases not matched to a gene: 18. Per the germline V gene, CDR1 is KGHDR and CDR2 is SFDVKD.

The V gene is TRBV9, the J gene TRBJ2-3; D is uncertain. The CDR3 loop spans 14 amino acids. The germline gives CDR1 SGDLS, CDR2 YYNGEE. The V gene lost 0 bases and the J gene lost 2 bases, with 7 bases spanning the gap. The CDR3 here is CASSVEVTTDTQYF. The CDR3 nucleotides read TGTGCCAGCAGCGTAGAAGTGACCACAGATACGCAGTATTTT.

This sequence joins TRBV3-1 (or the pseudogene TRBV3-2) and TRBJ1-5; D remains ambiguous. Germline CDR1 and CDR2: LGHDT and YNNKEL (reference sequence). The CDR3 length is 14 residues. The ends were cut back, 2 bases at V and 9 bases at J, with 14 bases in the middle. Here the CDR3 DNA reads TGTGCCAGCAGCCAATCCCGGGTCCCAAGGCCCCAGCATTTT. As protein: CASSQSRVPRPQHF.

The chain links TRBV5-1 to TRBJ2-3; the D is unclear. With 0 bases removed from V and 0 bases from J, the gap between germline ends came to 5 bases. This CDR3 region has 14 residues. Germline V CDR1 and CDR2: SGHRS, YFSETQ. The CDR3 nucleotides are TGCGCCAGCAGCTTGGGTGACAGCACAGATACGCAGTATTTT. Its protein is CASSLGDSTDTQYF.

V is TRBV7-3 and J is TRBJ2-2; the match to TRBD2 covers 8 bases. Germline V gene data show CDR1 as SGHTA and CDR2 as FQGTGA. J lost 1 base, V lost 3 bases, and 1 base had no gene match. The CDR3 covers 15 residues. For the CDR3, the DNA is TGTGCCAGCAGCTTGAGCGGGGGGAACACCGGGGAGCTGTTTTTT. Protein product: CASSLSGGNTGELFF. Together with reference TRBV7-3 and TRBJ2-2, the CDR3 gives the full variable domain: GAGVSQTPSNKVTEKGKYVELRCDPISGHTALYWYRQSLGQGPEFLIYFQGTGAADDSGLPNDRFFAVRPEGSVSTLKIQRTERGDSAVYLCASSLSGGNTGELFFGEGSRLTVL.

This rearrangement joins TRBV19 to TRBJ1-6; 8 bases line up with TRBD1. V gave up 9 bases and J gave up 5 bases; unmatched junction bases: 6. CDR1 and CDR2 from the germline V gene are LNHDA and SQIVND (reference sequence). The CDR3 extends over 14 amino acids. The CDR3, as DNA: TGTGCCAGCACGGACAGGGCGGATAATTCACCCCTCCACTTT. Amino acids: CASTDRADNSPLHF.

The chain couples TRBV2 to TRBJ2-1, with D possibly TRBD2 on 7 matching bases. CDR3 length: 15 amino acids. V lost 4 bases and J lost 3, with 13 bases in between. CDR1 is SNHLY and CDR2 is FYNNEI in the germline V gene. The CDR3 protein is CASSVRGGLYNEQFF. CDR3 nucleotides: TGTGCCAGCAGTGTTAGGGGGGGCCTCTACAATGAGCAGTTCTTC. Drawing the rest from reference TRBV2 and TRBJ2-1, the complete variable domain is EPEVTQTPSHQVTQMGQEVILRCVPISNHLYFYWYRQILGQKVEFLVSFYNNEISEKSEIFDDQFSVERPDGSNFTLKIRSTKLEDSAMYFCASSVRGGLYNEQFFGPGTRLTVL.

The CDR3 spells CASSGQGGNYGYTF. In nucleotides, the CDR3 is TGCGCCAGCAGCGGACAGGGAGGCAACTATGGCTACACCTTC. The chain links TRBV5-1 to TRBJ1-2; 8 bases align to TRBD1. Germline lookup yields CDR1 SGHRS and CDR2 YFSETQ. V lost 4 bases to trimming and J lost 2 bases; unmatched junction nucleotides: 4. CDR3 length equals 14 residues.